This record looks at one T cell receptor beta chain sequence and its context. These data belong to a study of OX40 agonist ivuxolimab in advanced cancers. For the study at large: Ivuxolimab was administered intravenously to patients at 0.01 to 10 mg/kg every 2 weeks. Hepatocellular carcinoma, melanoma, renal cell or head and neck cancer was diagnosed in the dose-escalation patients. Two cutaneous melanoma patients and one hepatocellular carcinoma patient, three in all, had partial responses.

Only in-frame clones appear in the TCRdb table, and some are missing; sequencing was by immunoSEQ multiplex PCR. The table has almost 80,000 clones, about four fifths seen once; the top ten hold 25%. Per the germline V gene, CDR1 is SGHTA and CDR2 is FQGNSA. The CDR3 extends over 15 amino acids. The chain links TRBV7-2 to TRBJ2-5, with D possibly being TRBD1 (6 bases). Judging by the DNA end, TRBJ2-7 fits better; the J call may be wrong. The sample here was CD4+ or CD8+ T cells sorted from blood, taken in a trial of the OX40 agonist ivuxolimab. This TCR derives from an adult with an advanced solid tumor such as melanoma, head and neck, liver or kidney cancer. The CDR3 DNA reads as TGTGCCAGCAGCCCCGAAGGGACAACCGCCTACGAGCAGTACTTC. Encoded protein: CASSPEGTTAYEQYF.